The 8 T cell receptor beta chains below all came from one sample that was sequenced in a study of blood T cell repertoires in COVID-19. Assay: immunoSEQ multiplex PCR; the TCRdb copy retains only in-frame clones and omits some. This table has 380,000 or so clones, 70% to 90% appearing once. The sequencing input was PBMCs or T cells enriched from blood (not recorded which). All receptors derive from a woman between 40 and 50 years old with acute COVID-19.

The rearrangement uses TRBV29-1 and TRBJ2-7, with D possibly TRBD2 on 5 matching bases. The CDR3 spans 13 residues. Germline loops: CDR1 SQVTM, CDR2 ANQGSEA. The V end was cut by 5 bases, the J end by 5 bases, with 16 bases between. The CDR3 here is CSVTYVAGDEQYF. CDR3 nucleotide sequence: TGCAGCGTTACTTACGTGGCCGGGGACGAGCAGTACTTC.

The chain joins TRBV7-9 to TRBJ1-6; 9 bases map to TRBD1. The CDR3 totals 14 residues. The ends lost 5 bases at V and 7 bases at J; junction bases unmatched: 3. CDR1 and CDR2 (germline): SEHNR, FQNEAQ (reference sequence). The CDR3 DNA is TGTGCCAGCAGCCGGACAGGGGTCAATTCACCCCTCCACTTT. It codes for CASSRTGVNSPLHF.

The CDR3 DNA follows: TGTGCCAGCTCCGCCAACAGGGCTAATGAAAAACTGTTTTTT. This codes for CASSANRANEKLFF. This chain uses TRBV18 with TRBJ1-4, with D possibly TRBD1 on 6 matching bases. V was clipped by 6 bases and J by 3 bases, with 11 bases between them. The CDR3 spans 14 residues. The germline V gene encodes CDR1 KGHSH and CDR2 LQKENI.

CDR3 in amino acids: CASSIDRVGHEQYF. The CDR3, as DNA: TGTGCCAGCAGCATCGACAGGGTAGGCCACGAGCAGTACTTC. The chain joins TRBV11-2 to TRBJ2-7, with 7 bases fitting TRBD1. Unmatched junction bases numbered 9, after V lost 5 bases and J lost 5 bases. Per germline, CDR1 SGHAT and CDR2 FQNNGV. The CDR3 contains 14 residues.

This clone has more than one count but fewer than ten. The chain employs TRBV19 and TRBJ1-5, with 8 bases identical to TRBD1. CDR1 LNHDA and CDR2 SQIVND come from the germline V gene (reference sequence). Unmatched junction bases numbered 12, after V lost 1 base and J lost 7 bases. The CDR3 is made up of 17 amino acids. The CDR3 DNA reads TGTGCCAGTAGTATAGTGGAAGGACAGGGTTACGGACAGCCCCAGCATTTT. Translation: CASSIVEGQGYGQPQHF.

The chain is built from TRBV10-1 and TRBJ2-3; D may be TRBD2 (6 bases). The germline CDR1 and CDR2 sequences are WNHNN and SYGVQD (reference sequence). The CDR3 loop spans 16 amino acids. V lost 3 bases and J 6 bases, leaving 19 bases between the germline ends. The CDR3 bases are TGCGCCAGCAGTGAAATGTTTCCGGGGGACTGGGATACGCAGTATTTT. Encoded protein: CASSEMFPGDWDTQYF.

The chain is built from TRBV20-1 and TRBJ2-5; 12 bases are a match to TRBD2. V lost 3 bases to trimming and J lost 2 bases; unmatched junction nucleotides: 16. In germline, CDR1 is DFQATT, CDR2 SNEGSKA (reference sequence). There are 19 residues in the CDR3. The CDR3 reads CSASIRFGLAGGRQETQYF. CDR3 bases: TGCAGTGCTAGTATTCGGTTCGGGCTAGCGGGGGGGCGGCAAGAGACCCAGTACTTC.

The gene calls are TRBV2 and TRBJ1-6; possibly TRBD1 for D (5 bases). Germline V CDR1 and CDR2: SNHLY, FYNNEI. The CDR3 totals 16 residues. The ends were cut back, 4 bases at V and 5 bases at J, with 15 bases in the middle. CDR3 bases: TGTGCCAGCAGTGTTGAGTCAGGGTTTCATAATTCACCCCTCCACTTT. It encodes CASSVESGFHNSPLHF.